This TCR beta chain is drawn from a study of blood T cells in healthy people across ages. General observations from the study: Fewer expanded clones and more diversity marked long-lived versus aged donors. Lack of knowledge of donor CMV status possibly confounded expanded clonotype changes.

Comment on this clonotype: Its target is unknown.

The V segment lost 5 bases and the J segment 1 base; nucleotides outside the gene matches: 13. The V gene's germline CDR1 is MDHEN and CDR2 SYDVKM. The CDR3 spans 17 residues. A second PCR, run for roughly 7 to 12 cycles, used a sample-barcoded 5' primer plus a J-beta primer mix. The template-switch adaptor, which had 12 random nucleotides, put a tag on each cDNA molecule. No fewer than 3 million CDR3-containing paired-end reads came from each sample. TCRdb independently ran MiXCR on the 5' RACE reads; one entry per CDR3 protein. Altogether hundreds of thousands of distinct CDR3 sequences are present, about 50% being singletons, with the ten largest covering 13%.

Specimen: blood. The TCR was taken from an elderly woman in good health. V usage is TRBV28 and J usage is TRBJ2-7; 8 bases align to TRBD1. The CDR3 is CASSQGTGFYWSYEQYF. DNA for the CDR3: TGTGCCAGCAGTCAAGGGACAGGATTTTACTGGTCCTACGAGCAGTACTTC.